The 7 T cell receptor beta chains below were found in one sample sequenced in a study of shared clonotypes between healthy human individuals. Sequencing used immunoSEQ multiplex PCR; TCRdb keeps in-frame clones, though not all of them. The repertoire holds about 1.4 million clones, with roughly 97% as singletons. What was sequenced was naive CD4+ T cells sorted from blood. This sample's subset: CD45RA+ positively selected. These receptor sequences come from a man aged 25 to 40 in good health.

The genes are TRBV2 and TRBJ2-1, with D unresolved. CDR1 is SNHLY, CDR2 FYNNEI, per germline. The CDR3 is 17 amino acids. V was clipped by 5 bases and J by 8 bases, with 25 bases between them. The CDR3 loop is CASSRYLDPLSSDEQFF. The CDR3 DNA follows: TGTGCCAGCAGTCGGTACCTGGACCCCCTTTCTTCCGATGAGCAGTTCTTC. Full variable domain (rest looked up from reference TRBV2 and TRBJ2-1): EPEVTQTPSHQVTQMGQEVILRCVPISNHLYFYWYRQILGQKVEFLVSFYNNEISEKSEIFDDQFSVERPDGSNFTLKIRSTKLEDSAMYFCASSRYLDPLSSDEQFFGPGTRLTVL.

This clone was picked up one time. This sequence joins TRBV27 and TRBJ2-5, with TRBD2 identical over 11 bases. CDR1 is MNHEY, CDR2 SMNVEV, per germline (reference sequence). The CDR3 has 15 amino acids. The trim removed 2 bases at V and 7 bases at J, leaving 6 bases unmatched. CDR3 nucleotides: TGTGCCAGCAGTTTAACCATGACTAGCGGGACGACCCAGTACTTC. Its translation is CASSLTMTSGTTQYF.

The rearrangement uses TRBV6-1 and TRBJ2-7; 9 positions match TRBD1. The V gene end was trimmed by 1 base and the J gene end by 11 bases; junction bases not matched to a gene: 3. Germline values: CDR1 MNHNS, CDR2 SASEGT. The CDR3 consists of 12 residues. The CDR3 reads CASSEGDRVKYF. The CDR3 nucleotides are TGTGCCAGCAGTGAAGGGGACAGGGTGAAGTACTTC.

About this clone: The same CDR3 also results from other DNA sequences found in this sample. This chain uses TRBV9 with TRBJ2-7; the D gene is possibly TRBD1 (5 bases). The CDR3 is made up of 14 amino acids. The V gene lost 0 bases and the J gene lost 4 bases, with 11 bases spanning the gap. Germline assignment: CDR1 SGDLS and CDR2 YYNGEE. CDR3 protein: CASSVAQGSYEQYF. The CDR3 nucleotides read TGTGCCAGCAGCGTAGCGCAGGGTTCTTACGAGCAGTACTTC.

The rearrangement joins TRBV7-9 to TRBJ2-7, with D unclear. In germline, CDR1 is SEHNR, CDR2 FQNEAQ (reference sequence). The CDR3 spans 13 residues. The V gene lost 3 bases and the J gene lost 6 bases, with 12 bases spanning the gap. The DNA of the CDR3 is TGTGCCAGCAGCTTCAGTAGTCTATCCGAGCAGTACTTC. Its translation is CASSFSSLSEQYF.

The chain has TRBV5-8 and TRBJ2-5; D is tentatively TRBD1 or TRBD2 (6 bases each). Germline V gives CDR1 SGHTS, CDR2 YDEGEE. This CDR3 region has 15 residues. V lost 7 bases and J 5 bases, leaving 21 bases between the germline ends. The DNA of the CDR3 is TGTGCCAGCCAAGGGGGGTCCCGAGGGGATGAGACCCAGTACTTC. Translation: CASQGGSRGDETQYF.

V and J are TRBV10-1 and TRBJ2-7; D may be TRBD2 (5 bases). Germline CDR1 reads WNHNN; CDR2 reads SYGVQD (reference sequence). CDR3 size: 15 residues. The V end lost 7 bases, the J end lost 4 bases, and 20 bases lay between the germline ends. The DNA of the CDR3 is TGCGCCAGCACATGTGCGGGCATTCAGGCATACGAGCAGTACTTC. This codes for CASTCAGIQAYEQYF.